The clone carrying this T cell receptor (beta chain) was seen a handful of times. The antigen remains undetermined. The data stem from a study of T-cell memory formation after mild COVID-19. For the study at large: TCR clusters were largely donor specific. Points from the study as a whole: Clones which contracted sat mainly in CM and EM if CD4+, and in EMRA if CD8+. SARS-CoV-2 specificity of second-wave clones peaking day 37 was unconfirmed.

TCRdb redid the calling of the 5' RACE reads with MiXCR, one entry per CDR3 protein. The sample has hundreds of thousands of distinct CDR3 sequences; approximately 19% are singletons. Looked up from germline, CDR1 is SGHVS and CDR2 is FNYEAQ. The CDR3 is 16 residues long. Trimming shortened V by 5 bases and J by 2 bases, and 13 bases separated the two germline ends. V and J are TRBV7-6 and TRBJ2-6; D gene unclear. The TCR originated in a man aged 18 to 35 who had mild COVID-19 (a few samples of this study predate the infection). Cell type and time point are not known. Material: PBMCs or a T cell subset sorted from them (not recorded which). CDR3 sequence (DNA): TGTGCCAGCAGCGATCTGGGCCGAACTGGGGCCAACGTCCTGACTTTC. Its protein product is CASSDLGRTGANVLTF.